This passage covers 18 T cell receptor beta chains from one sample sequenced in a study of shared clonotypes between healthy human individuals. Profiling relied on immunoSEQ multiplex PCR, and the TCRdb table lists in-frame clones only, not all of them. The table includes under 1,900,000 clones, just under 99% detected once. Sequenced: naive CD4+ T cells sorted from blood. Sample subset: CD45RA+ positively selected. The origin of the receptors is a man in his thirties or forties in good health.

The chain uses TRBV6-5 and TRBJ2-7; TRBD1 might be the D (6 bases). The germline gives CDR1 MNHEY, CDR2 SVGAGI. Trimming took 0 bases from V and 4 from J, leaving 10 bases between them. This CDR3 comprises 14 residues. The CDR3 sequence: CASSYSGGRYEQYF. The CDR3 nucleotides read TGTGCCAGCAGTTACTCAGGGGGTCGGTACGAGCAGTACTTC.

The rearrangement joins TRBV6-1 to TRBJ2-7; D is unresolved. CDR1 and CDR2 from the germline V gene are MNHNS and SASEGT. The CDR3 contains 13 residues. V was shortened by 6 bases and J by 3 bases, with 12 bases between the two germline ends. For the CDR3, the DNA is TGTGCCAGCAGAGCTGAATGGGACTACGAGCAGTACTTC. It translates to CASRAEWDYEQYF.

This sequence joins TRBV9 and TRBJ2-5; 9 nucleotides line up with TRBD2. Germline V gives CDR1 SGDLS, CDR2 YYNGEE. The V and J ends lost 0 bases and 3 bases, in that order; junction bases with no gene match: 6. This CDR3 contains 16 residues. This chain's CDR3 is CASSVGGAGGEETQYF. CDR3 DNA sequence: TGTGCCAGCAGCGTAGGCGGAGCGGGAGGAGAAGAGACCCAGTACTTC. Complete variable domain (other parts from reference TRBV9 and TRBJ2-5): DSGVTQTPKHLITATGQRVTLRCSPRSGDLSVYWYQQSLDQGLQFLIQYYNGEERAKGNILERFSAQQFPDLHSELNLSSLELGDSALYFCASSVGGAGGEETQYFGPGTRLLVL.

V is TRBV15 and J is TRBJ2-1; TRBD2 agrees at 13 bases. Germline V gene data show CDR1 as LNHNV and CDR2 as YYDKDF (reference sequence). The junction had 13 bases not matched to a gene; V was cut back by 5 bases and J by 9 bases. CDR3 length: 17 residues. The CDR3 DNA follows: TGTGCCACCAGCCGGCGGACTAGCGGGAGCTCTGGGGGTGAGCAGTTCTTC. This gives the protein CATSRRTSGSSGGEQFF.

The chain links TRBV6-5 to TRBJ2-1; 10 bases align to TRBD1. Germline V gene lookup returns CDR1 MNHEY and CDR2 SVGAGI. CDR3 size: 15 residues. J was trimmed by 4 bases and V by 5 bases; bases with no gene match: 5. The CDR3 sequence: CASSGDRGSYNEQFF. In nucleotides, the CDR3 is TGTGCCAGCAGTGGGGACAGGGGTTCTTACAATGAGCAGTTCTTC.

V usage is TRBV5-1 and J usage is TRBJ2-3; D tentatively reads TRBD1 or TRBD2 (6 bases each). Deletions cut 4 bases from V and 4 bases from J, with 13 bases between. The CDR3 sequence is 14 residues long. Germline CDR1 and CDR2: SGHRS and YFSETQ. The CDR3 nucleotides read TGCGCCAGCAGCCCGGAGGGGGGTTCAGATACGCAGTATTTT. It yields the protein CASSPEGGSDTQYF.

The genes are TRBV28 and TRBJ2-1; 11 bases fit TRBD1. CDR3 length equals 15 residues. Germline V gene sequence: CDR1 MDHEN, CDR2 SYDVKM. V dropped 4 bases and J dropped 8; count of bases not matched to a gene: 7. CDR3 in amino acids: CASSSQDRGPDEQFF. In nucleotides, the CDR3 is TGTGCCAGCAGTTCCCAGGACAGGGGGCCGGATGAGCAGTTCTTC.

This clone was detected only once. CDR3 sequence: CARSDATDTQYF. Here the CDR3 DNA reads TGTGCCAGGTCGGATGCCACAGATACGCAGTATTTT. The chain uses TRBV7-9 and TRBJ2-3; D is unclear. CDR1 and CDR2 from the germline V gene are SEHNR and FQNEAQ (reference sequence). CDR3 length: 12 amino acids. Trimming took 9 bases from V and 2 from J, leaving 9 bases between them. The entire variable domain, with the rest obtained from reference TRBV7-9 and TRBJ2-3, is as follows: DTGVSQNPRHKITKRGQNVTFRCDPISEHNRLYWYRQTLGQGPEFLTYFQNEAQLEKSRLLSDRFSAERPKGSFSTLEIQRTEQGDSAMYLCARSDATDTQYFGPGTRLTVL.

This chain uses TRBV2 with TRBJ2-6; possible D gene TRBD2, 6 bases. This CDR3 contains 16 residues. Trimming removed 6 bases from V and 0 bases from J, with 12 bases in between. Germline lookup yields CDR1 SNHLY and CDR2 FYNNEI. CDR3 nucleotides: TGTGCCAGCAGGGGGGGACCGATCTCTGGGGCCAACGTCCTGACTTTC. It codes for CASRGGPISGANVLTF.

This clone was counted a single time. This sequence joins TRBV11-2 and TRBJ2-7; TRBD2 is a possible D gene (6 bases). The V and J ends lost 6 bases and 1 base respectively, with 28 bases between them. The length of the CDR3 is 19 residues. Germline lookup yields CDR1 SGHAT and CDR2 FQNNGV. The CDR3 DNA is TGTGCCAGCAGTTACAACACGGAGGGTGGCCTCCAAAGATCCTACGAGCAGTACTTC. The encoded protein is CASSYNTEGGLQRSYEQYF. Drawing the rest from reference TRBV11-2 and TRBJ2-7, the complete variable domain is EAGVAQSPRYKIIEKRQSVAFWCNPISGHATLYWYQQILGQGPKLLIQFQNNGVVDDSQLPKDRFSAERLKGVDSTLKIQPAKLEDSAVYLCASSYNTEGGLQRSYEQYFGPGTRLTVT.

The J gene is TRBJ2-5, the V gene TRBV7-7, with TRBD2 as a possible D gene (6 bases). The CDR3 is 15 amino acids. With 4 bases removed from V and 3 bases from J, the gap between germline ends came to 15 bases. From germline, CDR1 is SSHAT and CDR2 FNYEAQ (reference sequence). CDR3 nucleotides: TGTGCCAGCAGCTCGACTAGGCGGGTGAAAGAGACCCAGTACTTC. Translated, it gives CASSSTRRVKETQYF.

The J gene is TRBJ2-7, the V gene TRBV28; D may be TRBD1 or TRBD2 (6 bases each). The ends were cut back, 8 bases at V and 0 bases at J, with 17 bases in the middle. CDR1 and CDR2 from the germline V gene are MDHEN and SYDVKM. This CDR3 has 15 residues. This CDR3 reads CASVEGGRNSYEQYF. In DNA form, the CDR3 reads TGTGCCAGCGTCGAGGGGGGCAGGAACTCCTACGAGCAGTACTTC. The full variable domain, rest sourced from reference TRBV28 and TRBJ2-7, is DVKVTQSSRYLVKRTGEKVFLECVQDMDHENMFWYRQDPGLGLRLIYFSYDVKMKEKGDIPEGYSVSREKKERFSLILESASTNQTSMYLCASVEGGRNSYEQYFGPGTRLTVT.

CDR3 DNA: TGTGCCAGTAGTAAGACAGGGGATTCGTCCCCGCTCTATGGCTACACCTTC. Residues: CASSKTGDSSPLYGYTF. The rearrangement joins TRBV19 to TRBJ1-2, with 8 bases matching TRBD1. CDR1 is LNHDA and CDR2 is SQIVND in the germline V gene (reference sequence). CDR3 length equals 17 residues. The junction had 14 bases not matched to a gene; V was cut back by 4 bases and J by 4 bases.

V gene TRBV2 combines with J gene TRBJ2-1; D may be TRBD1 or TRBD2 (5 bases each). V dropped 6 bases and J dropped 8 bases, with 11 bases sitting between them. Germline CDR1 and CDR2: SNHLY and FYNNEI. CDR3 length: 12 residues. The CDR3 loop reads CASSEGWDEQFF. The DNA for the CDR3 is TGTGCCAGCAGCGAGGGGTGGGATGAGCAGTTCTTC.

The V gene is TRBV11-3, the J gene TRBJ1-1; D gene ambiguous. The V and J ends lost 5 bases and 0 bases respectively, with 7 bases between them. Per the germline V gene, CDR1 is SGHNT and CDR2 is YENEEA. The CDR3 length is 13 residues. The DNA for the CDR3 is TGTGCCAGCAGCCCGAGTGTGAACACTGAAGCTTTCTTT. Translated, it gives CASSPSVNTEAFF.

The chain has TRBV7-9 and TRBJ1-4; 9 nucleotides align to TRBD1. Trimming removed 5 bases from V and 7 bases from J; junction bases left unmatched: 5. From germline, CDR1 is SEHNR and CDR2 FQNEAQ (reference sequence). The CDR3 contains 14 residues. The CDR3 here is CASSRDRGAEKLFF. Written as DNA, the CDR3 is TGTGCCAGCAGCCGAGACAGGGGGGCTGAAAAACTGTTTTTT.

In the case of this clone: The junction departs from germline at one end; a sequencing error may be responsible. The chain joins TRBV6-4 to TRBJ1-1; TRBD1 agrees at 7 bases. The CDR3 is 14 residues long. CDR1 MRHNA and CDR2 SNTAGT come from the germline V gene. This CDR3 reads CASSPGQPNSEAFF. Here the CDR3 DNA reads TGTGCCAGCAGCCCGGGACAGCCGAACTCTGAAGCTTTCTTT.

The chain joins TRBV27 to TRBJ1-1; no definite D call. The V end lost 5 bases, the J end lost 1 base, and 14 bases lay between the germline ends. The CDR3 sequence is 15 residues long. Per the germline V gene, CDR1 is MNHEY and CDR2 is SMNVEV (reference sequence). The CDR3 bases are TGTGCCAGCAGTCAAGCAGGACGGACGAACACTGAAGCTTTCTTT. This codes for CASSQAGRTNTEAFF.